This T cell receptor (beta chain) was obtained from a study of blood T cells in healthy people across ages. The CDR3 extends over 12 amino acids. Trimming took 7 bases from V and 6 from J; bases not matched to a gene: 4. Through a sample-barcoded 5' primer and a J-beta primer mix, a second PCR was run for about 7 to 12 cycles. TCRdb used MiXCR to reprocess the 5' RACE reads, holding one entry per CDR3 protein. Here the sample spans hundreds of thousands of distinct CDR3 sequences, over 45% being singletons. The receptor was isolated from a woman aged 60-70 years in good health. The gene calls are TRBV12-3 or TRBV12-4 and TRBJ2-3; 7 bases are shared with TRBD1. The sequenced sample was blood. CDR3 region: CASNSGQDTQYF. The DNA for the CDR3 is TGTGCCAGCAATTCGGGACAGGATACGCAGTATTTT.